The source of this TCR beta chain is a study of CD8 T cells in ankylosing spondylitis. The V end was cut by 0 bases, the J end by 4 bases, with 6 bases between. The CDR3 spans 13 residues. Germline CDR1 reads SGHRS; CDR2 reads YFSETQ. Libraries of TCR beta came from quantitative 5'-RACE with molecular barcodes. TCRdb re-derived calls from the 5' RACE reads in MiXCR, one entry per CDR3 protein. The sample records about 160,000 distinct CDR3 sequences, approximately 20% being singletons. This clonotype has a count of ten or more. The antigen is unknown. Regarding the study as a whole: Reportedly, disease-linked clones are significantly enriched in ankylosing spondylitis patients' matched synovial fluid. Disease-linked clones were CD8+ and relatively rare in peripheral blood. Some of the motif variants had earlier been found in reactive arthritis patients' fluid and blood.

The TCR was taken from a male donor with ankylosing spondylitis or in good health (not recorded which). V and J are TRBV5-1 and TRBJ2-3; D is uncertain. The sequencing sample was made of blood, either unsorted or a sorted T cell fraction (not recorded which). CDR3 residues: CASSLALADTQYF. The DNA for the CDR3 is TGCGCCAGCAGCTTGGCCCTGGCAGATACGCAGTATTTT.